This entry lists 30 T cell receptor beta chains sequenced from one sample in a study of regulatory T cells in long-lasting Graves disease (dated by TCRdb to the early 2020s). Explained via the paper, the time point label denotes: newly diagnosed GD, antithyroid drugs for less than 3 months. For both TCR sequencing and RNA sequencing, RNA was extracted from PBMCs in TRIzol. Receptors were amplified or captured by multiplex PCR. The listed sequencing device is Illumina HiSeq 4000. TCR beta libraries were built with iRepertoire HTBI primers and Arm-PCR amplification of CDR3 regions. TCRdb handled the public reads itself, with Q25 trimming in fastp and clone calling in MiXCR, and kept productive beta chains. A single entry per CDR3 protein holds the most common genes and DNA from its merged rows. Counted in this sample were some 250,000 distinct CDR3 sequences; about 18% of them appeared once. The ten largest make up 14% of the sample.

The same sample was also used in a study of T cells in Graves' hyperthyroidism and ophthalmopathy.

Specimen: peripheral blood mononuclear cells (PBMCs), collected at new diagnosis, from a patient treated with antithyroid drugs. These receptors all come from a woman in her thirties with Graves disease. Donor details come from another sample of the same person, matched by shared clones.

In this sample, this clonotype turned up once. A much bigger clone sits one base away, suggesting this may be a read error. This is likely a read error, given that the CDR3 carries no conserved phenylalanine or tryptophan at its end. This chain joins TRBV11-2 and TRBJ2-5, with a possible D match to TRBD1 (5 bases). The V gene lost 1 base and the J gene lost 7 bases, with 13 bases spanning the gap. The CDR3 extends over 14 amino acids. From germline, CDR1 is SGHAT and CDR2 FQNNGV. CDR3 sequence reads: CASSLGGATGTQYL. In nucleotides, the CDR3 is TGTGCCAGCAGCTTAGGGGGCGCCACCGGGACCCAGTACTTA.

There are many counts of this clonotype. V and J are TRBV20-1 and TRBJ1-2; a weak D match, TRBD1 (5 bases). The V and J ends lost 2 bases and 1 base respectively, with 17 bases between them. Germline CDR1 is DFQATT and CDR2 is SNEGSKA (reference sequence). The CDR3 length is 16 residues. CDR3 bases: TGCAGTGCTAGATACCGCGGGGCACAGCTTAACTATGGCTACACCTTC. Residues: CSARYRGAQLNYGYTF.

The chain joins TRBV7-2 to TRBJ2-3, with 7 positions matching TRBD2. CDR3 length: 14 amino acids. CDR1 is SGHTA, CDR2 FQGNSA, per germline. The J segment lost 0 bases and the V segment lost 8 bases, leaving 5 bases of the junction unmatched. The CDR3 DNA sequence: TGTGCCAGCGGCGGCGGGGGAAGCACAGATACGCAGTATTTT. Translated, it gives CASGGGGSTDTQYF.

This clonotype occurred many times. The chain combines TRBV18 with TRBJ2-7; D gene uncertain. The CDR3 is 11 residues long. Germline V gene data show CDR1 as KGHSH and CDR2 as LQKENI. Trimming took 2 bases from V and 5 from J, leaving 4 bases between them. In DNA, the CDR3 is TGTGCCAGCTCACCAGTCCACGAGCAGTACTTC. Protein product: CASSPVHEQYF.

This clonotype was recorded at least ten times. A read error may produce the germline difference seen at one junction end. This sequence joins TRBV7-7 and TRBJ2-1, with D possibly being TRBD2 (5 bases). Germline CDR1 is SSHAT and CDR2 is FNYEAQ (reference sequence). This CDR3 contains 15 residues. The CDR3 DNA reads as TGTGCTAGCAGCTTAGGCAGGCGGGCGATGAATGAGCAGTTCTTC. It codes for CASSLGRRAMNEQFF.

This chain joins TRBV6-2 or TRBV6-3 and TRBJ1-2; tentative D call: TRBD1 (5 bases). This CDR3 region has 14 residues. Trimming removed 5 bases from V and 3 bases from J, with 13 bases in between. Germline loops: CDR1 MNHEY, CDR2 SVGEGT. This CDR3 reads CASSKGGDHYGYTF. The DNA for the CDR3 is TGTGCCAGCAGTAAGGGAGGGGACCACTATGGCTACACCTTC.

In this sample, this clonotype turned up many times. This rearrangement joins TRBV7-9 to TRBJ2-7; 9 positions match TRBD1. This CDR3 comprises 15 residues. J gave up 1 base and V 5 bases, and 6 bases lay outside the gene matches. Germline CDR1 reads SEHNR; CDR2 reads FQNEAQ (reference sequence). The CDR3 bases are TGTGCCAGCAGCCCCTATGGACAGGGGTCCTACGAGCAGTACTTC. The encoded protein is CASSPYGQGSYEQYF.

J is TRBJ1-2 and V is TRBV20-1; TRBD1 is a possible D gene (6 bases). The CDR3 is made up of 12 amino acids. Germline V CDR1 and CDR2: DFQATT, SNEGSKA (reference sequence). Trimming pared 6 bases from V and 1 base from J, leaving 9 bases between. The CDR3 DNA is TGCAGTGCCCGACAGGATAACTATGGCTACACCTTC. Protein sequence: CSARQDNYGYTF.

This clonotype was detected only a few times. Mismatch with germline at one junction end may stem from a read error. The chain employs TRBV6-1 and TRBJ1-1, with D uncertain. The CDR3 runs 11 residues. Germline lookup yields CDR1 MNHNS and CDR2 SASEGT. The CDR3 DNA reads as TGTGCCAGCAGTGCGATCACTGAAGCTTCCTTT. Protein: CASSAITEASF.

In its sample, this clonotype was seen many times. The chain recombines TRBV5-1 with TRBJ2-1; 15 bases are shared with TRBD2. Germline CDR1 reads SGHRS; CDR2 reads YFSETQ. This CDR3 is 20 amino acids long. The V segment lost 4 bases and the J segment 0 bases; nucleotides outside the gene matches: 11. The DNA of the CDR3 is TGCGCCAGCAGCGGAACCGGGACTAGCGGGGGGCTTAGCTCCTACAATGAGCAGTTCTTC. Residues: CASSGTGTSGGLSSYNEQFF. The entire variable domain, with the rest obtained from reference TRBV5-1 and TRBJ2-1, is as follows: KAGVTQTPRYLIKTRGQQVTLSCSPISGHRSVSWYQQTPGQGLQFLFEYFSETQRNKGNFPGRFSGRQFSNSRSEMNVSTLELGDSALYLCASSGTGTSGGLSSYNEQFFGPGTRLTVL.

This clonotype was seen many times. This chain links TRBV6-1 with TRBJ1-6; tentative D call: TRBD1 (5 bases). CDR3 length: 14 amino acids. V shed 8 bases and J shed 2 bases, with 10 bases lying between them. CDR1 MNHNS and CDR2 SASEGT come from the germline V gene. DNA of the CDR3: TGTGCCAGCGGCAGGGTGCCCTATAATTCACCCCTCCACTTT. This codes for CASGRVPYNSPLHF.

About this clonotype: The conserved closing phenylalanine or tryptophan is absent in this CDR3, likely reflecting a read error. The chain carries TRBV5-4 and TRBJ2-3; the D gene could be TRBD1 or TRBD2 (5 bases each). V dropped 5 bases and J dropped 2 bases, with 12 bases sitting between them. CDR1 SGHNT and CDR2 YYREEE come from the germline V gene (reference sequence). The CDR3 is 14 amino acids. CDR3 loop: CASSGRDATDTQYL. In nucleotides, the CDR3 is TGTGCCAGCAGTGGTCGGGACGCCACAGATACGCAGTATCTT.

The chain is built from TRBV20-1 and TRBJ2-3; tentatively, D is TRBD2 (5 bases). Germline lookup yields CDR1 DFQATT and CDR2 SNEGSKA (reference sequence). V was cut by 6 bases and J by 2 bases, with 15 bases left in between. This CDR3 spans 14 amino acids. CDR3 coding DNA: TGCAGTGCCCGCCCGGGAACCTCCACAGATACGCAGTATTTT. This translates into CSARPGTSTDTQYF.

V usage is TRBV6-1 and J usage is TRBJ2-5; possibly TRBD1 or TRBD2 for D (5 bases each). CDR1 and CDR2 (germline): MNHNS, SASEGT. V lost 5 bases to trimming and J lost 7 bases, with 17 bases between them. This CDR3 has 14 amino acids. The CDR3 region has the DNA TGTGCCAGCAGTCCTGGGACGGTGCGCGGGACCCAGTACTTC. Residues: CASSPGTVRGTQYF.

In its sample, this clonotype was seen many times. The chain has TRBV7-2 and TRBJ1-5, with TRBD1 identical over 7 bases. V trimming: 4 bases; J trimming: 5 bases; junction bases outside the gene matches: 11. This CDR3 is built from 16 residues. The germline CDR1 and CDR2 sequences are SGHTA and FQGNSA. The DNA of the CDR3 is TGTGCCAGCAGCTCCGCCAAGGGGGCGCGTGATCAGCCCCAGCATTTT. Translated, it gives CASSSAKGARDQPQHF.

This clonotype was seen at least ten times. The chain employs TRBV2 and TRBJ2-1; D not certain. The CDR3 has 10 amino acids. Trimming cost V 7 bases and J 4 bases, with 2 bases left between them. Germline CDR1 SNHLY, CDR2 FYNNEI. The CDR3 sequence is CASTYNEQFF. CDR3 in DNA: TGTGCCAGCACTTACAATGAGCAGTTCTTC.

This clonotype was picked up many times. J is TRBJ1-4 and V is TRBV12-5, with D unclear. The CDR3 loop spans 18 amino acids. Trimming removed 0 bases from V and 3 bases from J, with 17 bases in between. Per the germline V gene, CDR1 is LGHNT and CDR2 is FRNRAP. The CDR3 is CASGLVDNMRSANEKLFF. CDR3 nucleotide sequence: TGTGCTAGTGGTTTGGTAGACAACATGAGGTCAGCTAATGAAAAACTGTTTTTT.

The rearrangement joins TRBV20-1 to TRBJ2-7; 12 bases are a match to TRBD2. The germline CDR1 and CDR2 sequences are DFQATT and SNEGSKA (reference sequence). The CDR3 loop spans 16 amino acids. With 2 bases clipped from V and 4 bases from J, the junction kept 9 bases outside the gene matches. CDR3 nucleotide sequence: TGCAGTGCTAGACCGCTCCGACTAGCGGGAGTTTACGAGCAGTACTTC. Translated: CSARPLRLAGVYEQYF.

This clonotype has a count of ten or more. The genes are TRBV7-2 and TRBJ1-5, with D possibly being TRBD1 (5 bases). The CDR3 covers 16 residues. Germline CDR1 is SGHTA and CDR2 is FQGNSA. Trimming cost V 2 bases and J 1 base, with 12 bases left between them. The CDR3 DNA is TGTGCCAGCAGCTTATATGGGGGAACAAGCAATCAGCCCCAGCATTTT. This sequence encodes CASSLYGGTSNQPQHF.

This clonotype was detected a few times. This may be a read error, as it is one base from a much larger clone. CDR3 residues: CANSYGGPGRSYEQYF. CDR3 DNA: TGTGCCAACAGTTACGGGGGCCCCGGGAGATCCTACGAGCAGTACTTC. The V gene is TRBV6-2 or TRBV6-3, the J gene TRBJ2-7; either TRBD1 or TRBD2 may fit D (6 bases each). The CDR3 loop spans 16 amino acids. Germline V gene lookup returns CDR1 MNHEY and CDR2 SVGEGT.

This clonotype appeared a few times. A much bigger clone sits one base away, suggesting this may be a read error. The conserved phenylalanine or tryptophan is not found at the CDR3 terminus, so this likely reflects a read error. The rearrangement joins TRBV6-1 to TRBJ1-1; tentatively, D is TRBD1 (5 bases). Trimming pared 0 bases from V and 1 base from J, leaving 18 bases between. The CDR3 has 18 amino acids. The germline V gene encodes CDR1 MNHNS and CDR2 SASEGT. CDR3 sequence: CASSEASTSGGGNTEAFS. The DNA for the CDR3 is TGTGCCAGCAGTGAAGCCTCCACGAGCGGGGGAGGGAACACTGAAGCTTTCTCT.

The table lists this clonotype with many counts. The genes are TRBV6-1 and TRBJ2-2; TRBD2 matches at 11 bases. CDR3 length equals 14 residues. The germline gives CDR1 MNHNS, CDR2 SASEGT. The trim removed 6 bases at V and 11 bases at J, leaving 8 bases unmatched. CDR3 sequence reads: CASRKGLADAELFF. As DNA, the CDR3 is TGTGCCAGCAGGAAGGGACTAGCGGACGCCGAGCTGTTTTTT.

Regarding this clonotype: A single base separates this from a much larger clone, so it may be a read error. This chain uses TRBV6-2 or TRBV6-3 with TRBJ2-5, with a tentative D call TRBD1 (6 bases). The CDR3 loop spans 17 amino acids. Looked up from germline, CDR1 is MNHEY and CDR2 is SVGEGT. The CDR3 nucleotides are TGCGCCAGCAGTGCATTCCACAGGGTGTGTTGGTGCGAGACCCAGTACTTC. Amino acid sequence: CASSAFHRVCWCETQYF.

CDR3 coding DNA: TGTGCCAGCTCACTGGAGGGATCGAGTGGCTACGAGCAGTACTTC. Translation: CASSLEGSSGYEQYF. The chain carries TRBV18 and TRBJ2-7, with D maybe TRBD2 (6 bases). From germline, CDR1 is KGHSH and CDR2 LQKENI. V lost 4 bases to trimming and J lost 3 bases, with 16 bases between them. The CDR3 consists of 15 residues.

This clonotype has a count of ten or more. The genes are TRBV12-3 or TRBV12-4 and TRBJ2-1; D gene uncertain. This CDR3 comprises 14 residues. With 3 bases removed from V and 5 bases from J, the gap between germline ends came to 11 bases. CDR3 coding DNA: TGTGCCAGCAGTTTCACGGCCGGGCACAATGAGCAGTTCTTC. This sequence encodes CASSFTAGHNEQFF.

Concerning this clonotype: A far bigger clonotype differs at one base, so this is likely a read error. This chain connects TRBV20-1 to TRBJ2-3; D possibly uses TRBD1 or TRBD2 (5 bases each). The J call may be mistaken, given a closer DNA end match to TRBJ2-5. The germline gives CDR1 DFQATT, CDR2 SNEGSKA (reference sequence). CDR3 length equals 13 residues. CDR3 DNA sequence: TGCAGTGCTAGAGATCCCGGGGCGGCGACCCAGTACTTC. Translation: CSARDPGAATQYF.

There are many counts of this clonotype. This rearrangement joins TRBV20-1 to TRBJ1-4; D call uncertain. Germline loops: CDR1 DFQATT, CDR2 SNEGSKA (reference sequence). Trimming removed 0 bases at V and 8 bases at J, with 10 bases between. CDR3 length equals 13 residues. The CDR3, as DNA: TGCAGTGCTAGAGACACCCCTTTGGAAAAACTGTTTTTT. Amino acids: CSARDTPLEKLFF.

This clonotype was seen ten or more times. The chain employs TRBV2 and TRBJ1-4, with D possibly matching TRBD1 (6 bases). Germline-derived CDR1 and CDR2 are SNHLY and FYNNEI. Deletions cut 5 bases from V and 5 bases from J, with 9 bases between. CDR3 length: 13 residues. The CDR3 loop reads CASSPQGNEKLFF. The DNA for the CDR3 is TGTGCCAGCAGTCCACAGGGAAATGAAAAACTGTTTTTT.

This rearrangement joins TRBV10-3 to TRBJ1-1; 10 positions match TRBD1. V dropped 10 bases and J dropped 4; count of bases not matched to a gene: 12. Germline-derived CDR1 and CDR2 are ENHRY and SYGVKD. CDR3 length equals 15 residues. The CDR3 bases are TGTGCCAGCAGCCCCAGGGACAGGGGAGGCACTGAAGCTTTCTTT. Translated, it gives CASSPRDRGGTEAFF.

This clonotype was counted ten times or more. The chain uses TRBV3-1 and TRBJ2-7; D unclear. The CDR3 runs to 14 residues. The germline V and J ends were trimmed by 0 bases and 2 bases, with 8 bases remaining between them. The germline CDR1 and CDR2 sequences are LGHDT and YNNKEL (reference sequence). The CDR3, as DNA: TGTGCCAGCAGCCAAGATTACGGACCCTACGAGCAGTACTTC. Amino acid sequence: CASSQDYGPYEQYF.